The 26 T cell receptor beta chains below come from one sample, sequenced in a study of blood T cell repertoires in COVID-19. Measured with immunoSEQ multiplex PCR; TCRdb has only the in-frame clones, and not every one. This sample yields around 41,000 clones, of which 85% to 95% are seen a single time; around 5% belongs to the top ten. Input material: peripheral blood. The receptors here all came from a human donor in a cohort sampled during active COVID-19.

The chain joins TRBV15 to TRBJ2-6; no reliable D call. CDR1 is LNHNV and CDR2 is YYDKDF in the germline V gene (reference sequence). Trimming took 3 bases from V and 0 from J, leaving 6 bases between them. This CDR3 is 15 amino acids long. The CDR3 nucleotides are TGTGCCACCAGCAGGCAGTACTCTGGGGCCAACGTCCTGACTTTC. Translating gives CATSRQYSGANVLTF.

V gene TRBV21-1 combines with J gene TRBJ2-3; TRBD1, the table's D call, was not compared with the DNA. TRBV21-1 is a documented pseudogene. This CDR3 is built from 13 residues. The CDR3 sequence: CASSNPGARSQYF. DNA for the CDR3: TGTGCCAGCAGCAATCCTGGGGCCAGATCGCAGTATTTT.

The genes are TRBV6-2 or TRBV6-3 and TRBJ1-1; D might be TRBD1 (6 bases). CDR1 is MNHEY, CDR2 SVGEGT, per germline. The CDR3 spans 12 residues. Trimming cost V 5 bases and J 3 bases, with 7 bases left between them. CDR3 DNA sequence: TGTGCCAGCAGTGGACAGTACACTGAAGCTTTCTTT. It is translated as CASSGQYTEAFF.

The chain combines TRBV2 with TRBJ2-2, with a tentative D call TRBD2 (5 bases). Germline CDR1 and CDR2: SNHLY and FYNNEI. V was cut by 4 bases and J by 2 bases, with 11 bases left in between. This CDR3 has 15 residues. In DNA form, the CDR3 reads TGTGCCAGCAGTGGAGGGATCCCCAACACCGGGGAGCTGTTTTTT. Its protein is CASSGGIPNTGELFF.

The rearrangement links TRBV9 to TRBJ2-1, with 12 nucleotides matching TRBD2. CDR1 and CDR2 (germline): SGDLS, YYNGEE. V lost 3 bases to trimming and J lost 2 bases; unmatched junction nucleotides: 3. The CDR3 contains 16 residues. CDR3 residues: CASSASSGGAYNEQFF. Written as DNA, the CDR3 is TGTGCCAGCAGCGCGTCTAGCGGGGGGGCCTACAATGAGCAGTTCTTC.

The CDR3 DNA is TGTGCCAGCAGAACAGGGGTCCAACAGCCCCAGCATTTT. Amino acids: CASRTGVQQPQHF. The chain joins TRBV6-5 to TRBJ1-5, with 7 positions matching TRBD1. Germline lookup yields CDR1 MNHEY and CDR2 SVGAGI. This CDR3 region has 13 residues. With 6 bases clipped from V and 7 bases from J, the junction kept 6 bases outside the gene matches.

The chain recombines TRBV6-2 or TRBV6-3 with TRBJ1-4; 7 bases are a match to TRBD1. CDR3 length equals 15 residues. With V trimmed by 4 bases and J by 6 bases, 8 bases remained unmatched. The germline V gene encodes CDR1 MNHEY and CDR2 SVGEGT. The CDR3 loop is CASSSPGQQYEKLFF. As DNA, the CDR3 is TGTGCCAGCAGTTCCCCGGGACAGCAATATGAAAAACTGTTTTTT.

The V call is TRBV7-2, the J call TRBJ1-2, with 7 positions matching TRBD1. The ends lost 6 bases at V and 1 base at J; junction bases unmatched: 11. The CDR3 totals 16 residues. Germline values: CDR1 SGHTA, CDR2 FQGNSA. The DNA for the CDR3 is TGTGCCAGCAGACCAGGGGGGTCAGGACATAACTATGGCTACACCTTC. Protein: CASRPGGSGHNYGYTF.

This chain uses TRBV10-3 with TRBJ2-7; 7 nucleotides line up with TRBD2. Trimming removed 5 bases from V and 1 base from J; junction bases left unmatched: 14. The V gene's germline CDR1 is ENHRY and CDR2 SYGVKD. The CDR3 has 17 amino acids. The CDR3 sequence: CAISLPPQGGRSYEQYF. The CDR3 coding sequence is TGTGCCATCAGTCTACCCCCCCAGGGAGGGAGGTCCTACGAGCAGTACTTC.

This rearrangement joins TRBV6-2 or TRBV6-3 to TRBJ1-3; 8 bases are shared with TRBD1. This CDR3 comprises 16 residues. Germline lookup yields CDR1 MNHEY and CDR2 SVGEGT. The ends lost 6 bases at V and 0 bases at J; junction bases unmatched: 7. The CDR3 region has the DNA TGTGCCAGCAGCCCTGACAGGGGATTCTCTGGAAACACCATATATTTT. It encodes CASSPDRGFSGNTIYF.

V and J are TRBV5-8 and TRBJ1-1; unclear D gene. The V gene lost 1 base and the J gene lost 0 bases, with 4 bases spanning the gap. CDR1 is SGHTS, CDR2 YDEGEE, per germline. This CDR3 comprises 13 residues. CDR3 amino acids: CASSLLLNTEAFF. The CDR3, as DNA: TGTGCCAGCAGCTTGCTTTTGAACACTGAAGCTTTCTTT.

The rearrangement links TRBV10-3 to TRBJ2-1, with 13 bases identical to TRBD2. The ends lost 0 bases at V and 9 bases at J; junction bases unmatched: 8. The germline V gene encodes CDR1 ENHRY and CDR2 SYGVKD. This CDR3 has 17 residues. The CDR3 DNA sequence: TGTGCCATCAGTGAGTCTCGGGGACTAGCGGGATCCTTTGAGCAGTTCTTC. This codes for CAISESRGLAGSFEQFF.

The chain links TRBV29-1 to TRBJ2-5; 9 nucleotides line up with TRBD2. Germline CDR1 and CDR2: SQVTM and ANQGSEA. V was pared by 2 bases and J by 4 bases, with 8 bases of the junction left unmatched. This CDR3 has 15 amino acids. CDR3 nucleotides: TGCAGCGTTGAAATAGGCGGGAGGGCCGCAGAGACCCAGTACTTC. It translates to CSVEIGGRAAETQYF.

The chain links TRBV20-1 to TRBJ1-6, with a possible D match to TRBD1 (5 bases). The V gene lost 3 bases and the J gene lost 5 bases, with 14 bases spanning the gap. The CDR3 is made up of 15 amino acids. Germline-derived CDR1 and CDR2 are DFQATT and SNEGSKA (reference sequence). The CDR3 coding sequence is TGCAGTGCTAGTTTGGCGGGGGTGGATAATTCACCCCTCCACTTT. Amino acid sequence: CSASLAGVDNSPLHF.

The rearrangement joins TRBV18 to TRBJ2-7, with a weak D call TRBD1 (6 bases). V lost 6 bases and J 2 bases, leaving 8 bases between the germline ends. Germline CDR1 and CDR2: KGHSH and LQKENI. The CDR3 contains 12 residues. The CDR3 is CASSGQTYEQYF. The CDR3 DNA is TGTGCCAGCTCCGGACAGACCTACGAGCAGTACTTC.

This clone was seen only a few times. The chain uses TRBV5-6 and TRBJ2-7; TRBD1 agrees at 9 bases. V gave up 2 bases and J gave up 5 bases; unmatched junction bases: 8. This CDR3 region has 15 residues. Germline CDR1 is SGHDT and CDR2 is YYEEEE. CDR3 nucleotides: TGTGCCAGCAGCTTTGCGGGACAGGGCTTTAACGAGCAGTACTTC. Its translation: CASSFAGQGFNEQYF.

The chain combines TRBV6-6 with TRBJ1-2; 11 bases map to TRBD1. The CDR3 spans 14 residues. The V segment lost 2 bases and the J segment 8 bases; nucleotides outside the gene matches: 4. The germline CDR1 and CDR2 sequences are MNHNY and SVGAGI (reference sequence). The CDR3 DNA is TGTGCCAGCAGTTACGGACAGGGGGCACAGGGCTACACCTTC. Translated: CASSYGQGAQGYTF.

The V gene is TRBV7-3, the J gene TRBJ2-7; TRBD1 matches 9 bases. The length of the CDR3 is 13 residues. V shed 5 bases, J shed 6 bases, and the junction held 5 bases outside the gene matches. Looked up from germline, CDR1 is SGHTA and CDR2 is FQGTGA. This CDR3 is CASSRQGGSEQYF. The CDR3 bases are TGTGCCAGCAGCAGACAGGGGGGGAGCGAGCAGTACTTC.

V usage is TRBV15 and J usage is TRBJ1-3; TRBD1 aligns across 7 bases. This CDR3 has 16 amino acids. Germline V gives CDR1 LNHNV, CDR2 YYDKDF (reference sequence). V gave up 0 bases and J gave up 4 bases; unmatched junction bases: 6. This CDR3 is CATSRDRGTVGNTIYF. In nucleotides, the CDR3 is TGTGCCACCAGCAGAGATCGGGGGACAGTGGGAAACACCATATATTTT.

In regard to this clone: The same CDR3 arises from other DNA sequences in this sample as well. V and J are TRBV5-4 and TRBJ2-5, with 9 bases lining up with TRBD1. Germline V gene data show CDR1 as SGHNT and CDR2 as YYREEE (reference sequence). The J segment lost 3 bases and the V segment lost 2 bases, leaving 2 bases of the junction unmatched. The CDR3 is made up of 14 amino acids. The CDR3 sequence is CASSLTGGKETQYF. The CDR3, as DNA: TGTGCCAGCAGCTTAACAGGGGGCAAAGAGACCCAGTACTTC.

This clone has a single count. The CDR3 region has the DNA TGTGCCAGCAGCTTCCGACAGTGGCCCGGGGAGCTGTTTTTT. Its translation is CASSFRQWPGELFF. The chain combines TRBV7-9 with TRBJ2-2, with a tentative D call TRBD1 (5 bases). V dropped 3 bases and J dropped 6 bases, with 11 bases sitting between them. This CDR3 has 14 residues. Germline-derived CDR1 and CDR2 are SEHNR and FQNEAQ (reference sequence).

V is TRBV7-6 and J is TRBJ2-7; 7 bases align to TRBD2. Germline loops: CDR1 SGHVS, CDR2 FNYEAQ. CDR3 length: 17 residues. With V trimmed by 0 bases and J by 2 bases, 10 bases remained unmatched. The chain's CDR3 is CASSLAWGSGSPYEQYF. The CDR3 DNA follows: TGTGCCAGCAGCTTAGCGTGGGGTAGCGGGTCTCCCTACGAGCAGTACTTC. The complete variable domain, with remaining parts taken from reference TRBV7-6 and TRBJ2-7, reads GAGVSQSPRYKVTKRGQDVALRCDPISGHVSLYWYRQALGQGPEFLTYFNYEAQQDKSGLPNDRFSAERPEGSISTLTIQRTEQRDSAMYRCASSLAWGSGSPYEQYFGPGTRLTVT.

The chain has TRBV25-1 and TRBJ2-2; maybe TRBD1 (6 bases). This CDR3 spans 12 amino acids. Germline CDR1 MGHDK, CDR2 SYGVNS. The germline V and J ends were trimmed by 8 bases and 8 bases, with 12 bases remaining between them. The CDR3 sequence is CASGTGLGELFF. CDR3 coding DNA: TGTGCCAGCGGCACAGGGTTGGGGGAGCTGTTTTTT. The full variable domain, completed using reference TRBV25-1 and TRBJ2-2, is EADIYQTPRYLVIGTGKKITLECSQTMGHDKMYWYQQDPGMELHLIHYSYGVNSTEKGDLSSESTVSRIRTEHFPLTLESARPSHTSQYLCASGTGLGELFFGEGSRLTVL.

The chain recombines TRBV5-4 with TRBJ1-6; D is unresolved. This CDR3 is built from 13 residues. Trimming cost V 2 bases and J 7 bases, with 7 bases left between them. The germline V gene has CDR1 SGHNT and CDR2 YYREEE (reference sequence). The CDR3 DNA reads as TGTGCCAGCAGCTTTTTCCAAAATTCACCCCTCCACTTT. This sequence encodes CASSFFQNSPLHF.

The chain is built from TRBV5-1 and TRBJ2-3; TRBD1 is a possible D gene (5 bases). The ends were cut back, 0 bases at V and 2 bases at J, with 10 bases in the middle. The length of the CDR3 is 15 residues. Germline V gives CDR1 SGHRS, CDR2 YFSETQ. This chain's CDR3 is CASSLAQGNTDTQYF. The CDR3 DNA reads as TGCGCCAGCAGCTTGGCCCAGGGAAACACAGATACGCAGTATTTT.

V and J are TRBV5-1 and TRBJ1-4, with TRBD1 matching over 10 bases. Germline-derived CDR1 and CDR2 are SGHRS and YFSETQ. This CDR3 contains 16 residues. V trimming: 2 bases; J trimming: 8 bases; junction bases outside the gene matches: 9. The CDR3 sequence: CASSFNPTGGQEKLFF. CDR3 DNA: TGCGCCAGCAGCTTTAATCCGACAGGGGGCCAGGAAAAACTGTTTTTT.